Following are 16 T cell receptor beta chains from one sample sequenced in a study of CD8 T cell repertoires and HIV-1 epitope variants. The assay was immunoSEQ multiplex PCR, and TCRdb's table has in-frame clones only and misses some. The sample has approximately 5,200 clones, 55% to 75% seen once. What these receptors recognize is not known. Sequencing input: cultured CD8+ T cells derived from PBMCs. These receptors were collected from a male donor with HIV.

J is TRBJ1-5 and V is TRBV7-9; no definite D call. The CDR3 totals 16 residues. Germline assignment: CDR1 SEHNR and CDR2 FQNEAQ (reference sequence). V was pared by 5 bases and J by 1 base, with 15 bases between. In DNA, the CDR3 is TGTGCCAGCAGCACGGGGAAGGACGGGAGCAATCAGCCCCAGCATTTT. Its translation is CASSTGKDGSNQPQHF.

The chain is built from TRBV2 and TRBJ2-6, with D perhaps matching TRBD1 (7 bases). The V and J ends lost 6 bases and 2 bases respectively, with 23 bases between them. CDR1 is SNHLY, CDR2 FYNNEI, per germline. This CDR3 is built from 19 residues. In nucleotides, the CDR3 is TGTGCCAGCAGCCCCCTGGGCGGGACAGTGGGCCCTGGGGCCAACGTCCTGACTTTC. It translates to CASSPLGGTVGPGANVLTF. Supplemented by reference TRBV2 and TRBJ2-6, the full variable domain reads EPEVTQTPSHQVTQMGQEVILRCVPISNHLYFYWYRQILGQKVEFLVSFYNNEISEKSEIFDDQFSVERPDGSNFTLKIRSTKLEDSAMYFCASSPLGGTVGPGANVLTFGAGSRLTVL.

The rearrangement joins TRBV10-3 to TRBJ2-1; D might be TRBD2 (6 bases). CDR3 length: 14 amino acids. Germline values: CDR1 ENHRY, CDR2 SYGVKD. V lost 2 bases, J lost 2 bases, and 7 bases lay in between. In DNA, the CDR3 is TGTGCCATCAGTGAGCGGGGGACCTACAATGAGCAGTTCTTC. Residues: CAISERGTYNEQFF.

The V call is TRBV4-1, the J call TRBJ2-1, with 12 bases matching TRBD2. V shed 0 bases and J 10 bases; nucleotides not matched to a gene: 16. The CDR3 length is 19 residues. CDR1 is MGHRA, CDR2 YSYEKL, per germline. The CDR3 DNA sequence: TGCGCCAGCAGCCAAGATCTGACTAGCGGGAGTCATCCCTTAGGGGAGCAGTTCTTC. Protein product: CASSQDLTSGSHPLGEQFF.

The chain couples TRBV19 to TRBJ2-6, with D uncertain. CDR1 and CDR2 from the germline V gene are LNHDA and SQIVND (reference sequence). The length of the CDR3 is 17 residues. The V and J ends lost 7 bases and 0 bases respectively, with 16 bases between them. The CDR3 DNA reads TGTGCCAGTAACCAAGTTGCGTCTTTCTCTGGGGCCAACGTCCTGACTTTC. Protein sequence: CASNQVASFSGANVLTF.

V gene TRBV2 combines with J gene TRBJ2-7; no definite D call. The CDR3 runs to 13 residues. V lost 6 bases and J lost 2, with 11 bases in between. Germline values: CDR1 SNHLY, CDR2 FYNNEI. CDR3 nucleotide sequence: TGTGCCAGCAGAGACACGGGCGCCTACGAGCAGTACTTC. Translating gives CASRDTGAYEQYF.

The chain couples TRBV29-1 to TRBJ1-3; D is unresolved. CDR1 is SQVTM, CDR2 ANQGSEA, per germline. V lost 8 bases and J lost 4, with 15 bases in between. This CDR3 is built from 13 residues. CDR3 coding DNA: TGCAGCACCGCCGCGGGAGGCGGAAACACCATATATTTT. Translating it yields CSTAAGGGNTIYF. Together with reference TRBV29-1 and TRBJ1-3, the CDR3 gives the full variable domain: SAVISQKPSRDICQRGTSLTIQCQVDSQVTMMFWYRQQPGQSLTLIATANQGSEATYESGFVIDKFPISRPNLTFSTLTVSNMSPEDSSIYLCSTAAGGGNTIYFGEGSWLTVV.

The chain uses TRBV2 and TRBJ2-7; 13 nucleotides align to TRBD2. CDR1 and CDR2 from the germline V gene are SNHLY and FYNNEI. The ends lost 6 bases at V and 5 bases at J; junction bases unmatched: 10. CDR3 length equals 16 residues. The CDR3 region has the DNA TGTGCCAGCAGCACGGAACTAGCGGGGGGGCACCACGAGCAGTACTTC. Translated, it gives CASSTELAGGHHEQYF.

This clone came up a few times. The chain has TRBV28 and TRBJ2-2; TRBD1 is a possible D gene (5 bases). The CDR3 totals 15 residues. The germline gives CDR1 MDHEN, CDR2 SYDVKM. V lost 1 base, J lost 2 bases, and 8 bases lay in between. In nucleotides, the CDR3 is TGTGCCAGCAGTTTATCGGACACCAACACCGGGGAGCTGTTTTTT. Encoded protein: CASSLSDTNTGELFF.

DNA for the CDR3: TGTGCCAGCAGTGAAGCGACCGCATACGAGCAGTACTTC. It is translated as CASSEATAYEQYF. The chain couples TRBV6-1 to TRBJ2-7; the D is unclear. V lost 0 bases to trimming and J lost 4 bases, with 7 bases between them. The CDR3 length is 13 residues. CDR1 is MNHNS, CDR2 SASEGT, per germline.

The chain couples TRBV30 to TRBJ2-7; no firm D call. The CDR3 runs to 11 residues. Trimming took 5 bases from V and 10 from J, leaving 15 bases between them. Germline CDR1 reads GTSNPN; CDR2 reads SVGIG (reference sequence). The DNA of the CDR3 is TGTGCCTGGGGGCTTGCGACGTTACAGTACTTC. This translates into CAWGLATLQYF.

This sequence joins TRBV28 and TRBJ2-3; D gene ambiguous. Trimming pared 3 bases from V and 6 bases from J, leaving 4 bases between. The V gene's germline CDR1 is MDHEN and CDR2 SYDVKM. This CDR3 has 11 amino acids. CDR3 in DNA: TGTGCCAGCAGTTTTCAGGATACGCAGTATTTT. Its protein is CASSFQDTQYF.

The J gene is TRBJ2-7, the V gene TRBV27; D not certain. Trimming took off 8 bases at V and 4 bases at J, with 9 bases between the two ends. Germline V gene sequence: CDR1 MNHEY, CDR2 SMNVEV (reference sequence). This CDR3 spans 11 amino acids. CDR3 sequence reads: CASGREYEQYF. The CDR3 DNA follows: TGTGCCAGCGGGCGAGAATACGAGCAGTACTTC.

The chain combines TRBV27 with TRBJ1-3; D is unclear. The CDR3 loop spans 14 amino acids. V was cut by 5 bases and J by 0 bases, with 8 bases left in between. Germline V lookup: CDR1 MNHEY, CDR2 SMNVEV (reference sequence). The CDR3 DNA reads as TGTGCCAGCAGTCCTGACCTCTCTGGAAACACCATATATTTT. Encoded protein: CASSPDLSGNTIYF.

The rearrangement joins TRBV28 to TRBJ2-1; the match to TRBD1 covers 7 bases. J gave up 4 bases and V 7 bases, and 7 bases lay outside the gene matches. Germline CDR1 is MDHEN and CDR2 is SYDVKM. The CDR3 has 14 amino acids. This chain's CDR3 is CASTAGTVYNEQFF. The CDR3 region has the DNA TGTGCCAGCACCGCTGGGACAGTTTACAATGAGCAGTTCTTC.

The chain couples TRBV15 to TRBJ2-3, with no clear D. The CDR3 extends over 13 amino acids. Looked up from germline, CDR1 is LNHNV and CDR2 is YYDKDF (reference sequence). The ends were cut back, 1 base at V and 5 bases at J, with 7 bases in the middle. The CDR3 sequence: CATSRGSLDTQYF. The CDR3 coding sequence is TGTGCCACCAGCAGAGGCTCTTTAGATACGCAGTATTTT.